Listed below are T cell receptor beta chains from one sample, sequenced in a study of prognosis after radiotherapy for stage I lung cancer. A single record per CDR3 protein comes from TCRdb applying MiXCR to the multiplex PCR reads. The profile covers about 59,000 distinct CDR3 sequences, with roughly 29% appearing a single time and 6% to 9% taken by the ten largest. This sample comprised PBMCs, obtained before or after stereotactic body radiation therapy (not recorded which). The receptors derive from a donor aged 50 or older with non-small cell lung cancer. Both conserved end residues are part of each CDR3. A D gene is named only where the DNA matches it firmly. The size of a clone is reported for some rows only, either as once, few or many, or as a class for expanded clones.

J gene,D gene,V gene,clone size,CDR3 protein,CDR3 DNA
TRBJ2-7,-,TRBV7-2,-,CASSFSRGANEQYF,TGTGCCAGCTCCTTCAGCCGGGGGGCTAACGAGCAGTACTTC
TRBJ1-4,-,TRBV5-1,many,CASSLDRRQNEKLFF,TGCGCCAGCAGCTTGGATAGGCGGCAGAATGAAAAACTGTTTTTT
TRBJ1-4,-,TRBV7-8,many,CASSPEQGREKLFF,TGTGCCAGCAGCCCCGAGCAGGGCCGCGAAAAACTGTTTTTT
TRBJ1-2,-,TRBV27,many,CASRTAFYGYTF,TGTGCCAGCAGAACAGCTTTCTATGGCTACACCTTC
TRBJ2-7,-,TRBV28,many,CASRMGPSSYEQYF,TGTGCCAGCAGGATGGGACCAAGCTCCTACGAGCAGTACTTC
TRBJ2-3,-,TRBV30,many,CAWSVQSATDTQYF,TGTGCCTGGAGTGTACAATCGGCCACAGATACGCAGTATTTT
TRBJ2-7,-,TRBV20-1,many,CSARERFNSYEQYF,TGCAGTGCTAGAGAACGGTTTAACTCCTACGAGCAGTACTTC
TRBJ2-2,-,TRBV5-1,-,CASSPEHGAGELFF,TGCGCCAGCAGCCCGGAACATGGGGCCGGCGAGCTGTTTTTT
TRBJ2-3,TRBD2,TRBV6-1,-,CASSTRPLRGVGTDTQYF,TGTGCCAGCAGTACCCGACCCTTGCGGGGGGTCGGCACAGATACGCAGTATTTT
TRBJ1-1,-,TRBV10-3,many,CAISEAGSDTEAFF,TGTGCCATCAGTGAAGCAGGGTCGGACACTGAAGCTTTCTTT